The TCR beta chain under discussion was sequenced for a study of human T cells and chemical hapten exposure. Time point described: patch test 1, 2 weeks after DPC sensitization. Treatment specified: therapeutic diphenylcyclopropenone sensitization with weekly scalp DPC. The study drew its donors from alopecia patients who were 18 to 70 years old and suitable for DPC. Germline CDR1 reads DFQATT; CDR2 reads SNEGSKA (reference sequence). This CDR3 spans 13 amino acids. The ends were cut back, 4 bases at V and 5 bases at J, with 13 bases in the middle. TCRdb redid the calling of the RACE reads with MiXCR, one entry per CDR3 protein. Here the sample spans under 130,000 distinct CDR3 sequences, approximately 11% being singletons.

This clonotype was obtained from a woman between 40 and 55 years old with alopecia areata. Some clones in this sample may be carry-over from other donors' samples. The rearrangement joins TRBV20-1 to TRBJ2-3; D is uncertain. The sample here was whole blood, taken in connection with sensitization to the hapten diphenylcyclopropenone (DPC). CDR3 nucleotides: TGCAGTGCTAACGATGAGATTGGAGATACGCAGTATTTT. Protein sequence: CSANDEIGDTQYF.